Sequencing of this TCR beta chain was carried out in a study of T cells in Graves' hyperthyroidism and ophthalmopathy (dated 2019 in TCRdb). General notes on the study: Peripheral blood was collected at initial diagnosis, before any treatment. In addition, the study compared T-cell repertoires in thyroid tissue and in blood from roughly six Graves' hyperthyroidism patients. TCR V-J signatures able to tell the groups apart were searched for in a discovery cohort of 90 to 100 patients, of whom around 42 had Graves' ophthalmopathy and 55 to 60 had stable Graves' hyperthyroidism. According to the paper, TCR Vbeta CDR3 sequencing was carried out on over 130 peripheral blood samples, which came from under 50 ophthalmopathy, fewer than 80 hyperthyroidism and roughly 17 progressor patients. For training and testing, the 95 to 100 patients in the discovery cohort were randomly divided in a 7:3 ratio. An independent validation cohort of under 20 hyperthyroidism patients and about 15 patients who later progressed to ophthalmopathy tested prospective prediction of ophthalmopathy. After sampling, hyperthyroidism patients received methimazole starting at 30 mg daily, and ophthalmopathy patients received high-dose intravenous methylprednisolone.

Ophthalmopathy patients had moderately to severely active disease, with a Clinical Activity Score of 3 or more, a NOSPECS grade of 4 or more, and a disease duration of less than 3 months. Exclusion was applied to patients with uncontrolled infections, other autoimmune diseases, pregnancy or lactation. Diagnoses relied on clinical symptoms, serum thyroxine and TRAb, thyroid ultrasound and orbital computed tomography. PBMCs were separated from approximately 9.9 ml of fresh peripheral blood using Ficoll-Paque density gradient centrifugation. Total RNA was extracted using Trizol reagent, and RNA quality was assessed on an Agilent 2100 Bioanalyzer. The TCR beta CDR3 regions were amplified from the RNA transcripts. A first-round RT-PCR of the TCR CDR3 used the HTBI primer set with the Qiagen OneStep RT-PCR kit. Libraries were constructed in a second round of multiplex PCR, after which size selection and purification were carried out. Libraries were sequenced paired-end with 100 bp reads on an Illumina HiSeq2000. As for the original processing: SOAPnuke was used to process the raw data, with reads discarded if the reads contained adapters or uncalled bases, had a mean Phred below 15, or lacked an exact constant-primer or identifier match. High-quality paired reads were merged with COPE v1.2.5, and unique nucleotide sequences were defined as clonotypes. MiTCR v1.1 was used to align clonotypes to the IMGT TRBV, TRBD and TRBJ reference segments. The analysis was restricted to V-J combinations with a frequency above 0.0001, which together covered just over 99% of the repertoires. The TCS score was defined as F50 (clonal expansion) divided by E x V (chaos), with BLOSUM62-based TCRdist calculated between CDR3 peptides within each V-J. Welch's t-statistics and random forest reduced 450 to 600 V-J features to 10 to 15, which were used in a naive Bayes classifier (R e1071). TCRdb reran the public reads through fastp at Q25 and MiXCR, keeping productive beta chains. A single entry per CDR3 protein holds the most common genes and DNA from its merged rows. These V and J calls originate from TCRdb's pipeline instead of the authors' own analysis. The sample table records about 270,000 distinct CDR3 sequences; 22% of these occur just once. In total, the top ten clones hold around 64% of the sample.

Regarding this clonotype: The antigen this receptor binds is unknown. No much larger clone exists at a distance of one base, and base qualities are not known.

There are 15 amino acids in the CDR3, from cysteine to phenylalanine inclusive. CDR3 DNA is the only sequence kept; it has 45 bases, read in frame from the first base. From a lookup of the germline V gene, CDR1 and CDR2 are MDHEN and SYDVKM. Deletion took 3 bases off V and 4 bases off J, with a span of 13 bases between the germline ends. The paper as a whole reports these results and caveats: Blood samples also contained most of the expanded thyroid clonotypes (frequency above 0.001), which suggests that blood repertoires may reflect thyroid immune responses. No statistical method was used to fix the sample size in advance, and group allocation was not hidden from the investigators. In validation, progression to ophthalmopathy was predicted by the model with about 70% sensitivity and under 85% specificity, a median of about 6 months before onset. A 13 V-J signature model separated ophthalmopathy from stable hyperthyroidism, with 87.88% sensitivity and around 84% specificity in cross-validation and 80%/75% in testing.

Sequencing used blood. The clonotype comes from a man between 25 and 39 years old with Graves' ophthalmopathy. The chain was built from TRBV28 and TRBJ1-5; D gene: possibly TRBD1, on 5 matching bases. The CDR3 sequence is CASSLGGARNQPQHF. The DNA reads as follows: TGTGCCAGCAGTTTGGGGGGTGCTCGTAATCAGCCCCAGCATTTT. The full variable domain, with segments outside the CDR3 supplied by the reference TRBV28 and TRBJ1-5 proteins, appears as DVKVTQSSRYLVKRTGEKVFLECVQDMDHENMFWYRQDPGLGLRLIYFSYDVKMKEKGDIPEGYSVSREKKERFSLILESASTNQTSMYLCASSLGGARNQPQHFGDGTRLSIL.